Listed here is a single T cell receptor (beta chain). The source of the sample is a study of blood T cell repertoires in COVID-19. Study background: Both acute and convalescent COVID-19 samples were obtained from the United States, Italy and Spain. The cDNA or gDNA used as material had been derived from T cells, B-cell-depleted T cells, or PBMCs.

The length of the CDR3 is 15 residues. V was trimmed by 1 base and J by 5 bases, leaving 11 bases between them. The germline gives CDR1 MNHEY, CDR2 SVGAGI. Study processing details: Reference gene primer amplification gave nucleated cell count estimates. Method: immunoSEQ multiplex PCR; TCRdb's copy keeps in-frame clones and lacks some. Clonal size and the V and J genes are those of that table, whereas D and trimming came from the DNA. The sample holds more than 100,000 clones; 88% are singletons and the top ten take more than 2%. The chain combines TRBV6-5 with TRBJ2-2, with unresolved D. The sample consisted of peripheral blood. This clonotype was obtained from a man in his 70s with active COVID-19. The CDR3, as DNA: TGTGCCAGCAGTTACTTTCTAGGTGGTACCGGGGAGCTGTTTTTT. This translates into CASSYFLGGTGELFF.